This passage covers 17 T cell receptor beta chains from one sample sequenced in a study of OX40 agonist ivuxolimab in advanced cancers. Repertoires were generated with immunoSEQ multiplex PCR, while TCRdb's copy carries only in-frame clones and drops some. The sample consists of more than 95,000 clones, roughly 90% of them appearing once. Here the sequenced sample was CD4+ or CD8+ T cells sorted from blood, taken in a trial of the OX40 agonist ivuxolimab. Receptor source: an adult with an advanced solid tumor such as melanoma, head and neck, liver or kidney cancer.

This clone was recorded only once. Other DNA sequences within the sample encode an identical CDR3. The chain is built from TRBV19 and TRBJ2-7; 7 nucleotides align to TRBD1. V lost 5 bases and J lost 0; bases outside the gene matches: 4. CDR1 is LNHDA and CDR2 is SQIVND in the germline V gene (reference sequence). The CDR3 runs to 14 residues. The CDR3 sequence: CASSSTGSSYEQYF. The CDR3, as DNA: TGTGCCAGTAGTTCGACAGGGAGCTCCTACGAGCAGTACTTC.

This clone was seen once. The rearrangement uses TRBV28 and TRBJ1-5; the D gene is possibly TRBD1 (6 bases). V gave up 6 bases and J gave up 6 bases, with 12 bases separating them. From germline, CDR1 is MDHEN and CDR2 SYDVKM. The CDR3 covers 13 residues. The CDR3 protein is CASSTGHAQPQHF. In nucleotides, the CDR3 is TGTGCCAGCAGCACAGGGCACGCTCAGCCCCAGCATTTT.

The chain links TRBV9 to TRBJ2-5; D unresolved. Per germline, CDR1 SGDLS and CDR2 YYNGEE. Trimming cost V 4 bases and J 2 bases, with 15 bases left between them. The CDR3 spans 15 residues. The CDR3 loop reads CASSQGVGIQETQYF. The CDR3 nucleotides are TGTGCCAGCAGCCAAGGAGTTGGTATTCAAGAGACCCAGTACTTC.

This clone occurred once. The V and J genes are TRBV6-5 and TRBJ2-7, with TRBD2 as a possible D gene (5 bases). The germline gives CDR1 MNHEY, CDR2 SVGAGI. V was cut by 6 bases and J by 4 bases, with 13 bases left in between. There are 13 residues in the CDR3. The CDR3 coding sequence is TGTGCCAGCAGCCCCACGAGGGATTACGAGCAGTACTTC. This gives the protein CASSPTRDYEQYF.

This sequence joins TRBV19 and TRBJ1-2; TRBD1 might be the D (5 bases). The CDR3 loop spans 14 amino acids. V gave up 2 bases and J gave up 3 bases, with 10 bases separating them. Germline assignment: CDR1 LNHDA and CDR2 SQIVND (reference sequence). The CDR3 loop reads CASSIPGSDYGYTF. The CDR3 DNA follows: TGTGCCAGTAGTATACCAGGGTCTGACTATGGCTACACCTTC.

As DNA, the CDR3 is TGTGCCAGCAGCGTACATACCGCGGCGGGGCGGGACACAGATACGCAGTATTTT. Amino acids: CASSVHTAAGRDTDTQYF. The rearrangement uses TRBV11-2 and TRBJ2-3; TRBD2 is a possible D gene (6 bases). Germline V gives CDR1 SGHAT, CDR2 FQNNGV. Trimming left V 5 bases short and J 2 bases short, with 23 bases between. The CDR3 loop spans 18 amino acids.

This chain connects TRBV5-4 to TRBJ2-5; TRBD2 agrees at 11 bases. V gave up 0 bases and J gave up 2 bases; unmatched junction bases: 0. Germline CDR1 reads SGHNT; CDR2 reads YYREEE (reference sequence). CDR3 length: 15 amino acids. The CDR3 DNA reads as TGTGCCAGCAGCTTGGCTAGCGGGGGGCAAGAGACCCAGTACTTC. Translating gives CASSLASGGQETQYF.

With respect to this clone: This sample includes further DNA sequences coding for the same CDR3. The chain has TRBV7-2 and TRBJ2-5; D gene ambiguous. The V end lost 0 bases, the J end lost 5 bases, and 4 bases lay between the germline ends. Germline loops: CDR1 SGHTA, CDR2 FQGNSA. The CDR3 length is 12 residues. The CDR3 loop reads CASSLAGETQYF. CDR3 DNA sequence: TGTGCCAGCAGCTTAGCGGGGGAGACCCAGTACTTC.

The rearrangement links TRBV7-2 to TRBJ2-5, with a tentative D call TRBD1 (7 bases). V was trimmed by 3 bases and J by 2 bases, leaving 13 bases between them. The germline gives CDR1 SGHTA, CDR2 FQGNSA. The CDR3 contains 15 residues. The CDR3 spells CASSFQGGGQETQYF. The CDR3 DNA is TGTGCCAGCAGCTTCCAGGGGGGCGGGCAAGAGACCCAGTACTTC.

The rearrangement links TRBV4-3 to TRBJ1-1, with no clear D. V gave up 4 bases and J gave up 1 base, with 7 bases separating them. Germline-derived CDR1 and CDR2 are LGHNA and YSLEER. CDR3 length equals 13 residues. For the CDR3, the DNA is TGCGCCAGCAGCCCAGTGGCGAACACTGAAGCTTTCTTT. Its translation is CASSPVANTEAFF.

This chain joins TRBV7-2 and TRBJ2-7; 7 positions agree with TRBD2. The CDR3 loop spans 15 amino acids. The V and J ends lost 2 bases and 9 bases, in that order; junction bases with no gene match: 13. In germline, CDR1 is SGHTA, CDR2 FQGNSA. The CDR3 nucleotides are TGTGCCAGCAGCTTAAGTCCCCTAGCGGCAAGGGGGCAGTACTTC. Translating it yields CASSLSPLAARGQYF.

This clone is a singleton in its sample. V and J are TRBV5-4 and TRBJ1-1; a weak D match, TRBD1 (6 bases). V shed 1 base and J shed 0 bases, with 10 bases lying between them. The CDR3 is 15 residues long. Germline assignment: CDR1 SGHNT and CDR2 YYREEE (reference sequence). The CDR3 DNA reads as TGTGCCAGCAGCTTGCCAGGGGCCATGAACACTGAAGCTTTCTTT. Its protein product is CASSLPGAMNTEAFF.

The chain combines TRBV6-6 with TRBJ1-1, with no clear D. This CDR3 is built from 13 residues. Trimming removed 10 bases at V and 0 bases at J, with 12 bases between. Germline-derived CDR1 and CDR2 are MNHNY and SVGAGI (reference sequence). The CDR3 coding sequence is TGTGCCACCCCGGAAATTTTGAACACTGAAGCTTTCTTT. Its protein is CATPEILNTEAFF.

The gene calls are TRBV6-5 and TRBJ2-2; the D is unclear. The CDR3 spans 14 residues. From germline, CDR1 is MNHEY and CDR2 SVGAGI. With 5 bases removed from V and 5 bases from J, the gap between germline ends came to 12 bases. The CDR3 nucleotides are TGTGCCAGCAGTCCGACGAGTCCGACCGGGGAGCTGTTTTTT. Translating it yields CASSPTSPTGELFF.

This chain connects TRBV30 to TRBJ2-1, with D tentatively TRBD1 or TRBD2 (6 bases each). Germline-derived CDR1 and CDR2 are GTSNPN and SVGIG (reference sequence). With 1 base removed from V and 10 bases from J, the gap between germline ends came to 14 bases. The CDR3 runs 13 residues. The CDR3, as DNA: TGTGCCTGGAGTGCGAGGGGGGCCAGCGAGCAGTTCTTC. Its protein product is CAWSARGASEQFF.

This clone was found once. The chain has TRBV4-1 and TRBJ1-1; D remains unclear. The V and J ends lost 0 bases and 0 bases respectively, with 11 bases between them. CDR1 is MGHRA, CDR2 YSYEKL, per germline. The CDR3 sequence is 16 residues long. Written as DNA, the CDR3 is TGCGCCAGCAGCCAAGATGTGTCCCACATGAACACTGAAGCTTTCTTT. As protein: CASSQDVSHMNTEAFF.

This rearrangement joins TRBV14 to TRBJ2-7; a weak D match, TRBD1 (5 bases). CDR3 length: 12 amino acids. The V and J ends lost 8 bases and 0 bases respectively, with 8 bases between them. The germline gives CDR1 SGHDN, CDR2 FVKESK. CDR3 loop: CASGANSYEQYF. CDR3 in DNA: TGTGCCAGCGGGGCAAACTCCTACGAGCAGTACTTC. The variable domain in full, completed from reference TRBV14 and TRBJ2-7, reads EAGVTQFPSHSVIEKGQTVTLRCDPISGHDNLYWYRRVMGKEIKFLLHFVKESKQDESGMPNNRFLAERTGGTYSTLKVQPAELEDSGVYFCASGANSYEQYFGPGTRLTVT.